Below are 27 T cell receptor beta chains sequenced from a single sample in a study of OX40 agonist ivuxolimab in advanced cancers. Data came from immunoSEQ multiplex PCR; TCRdb stores just in-frame clones and leaves some out. The top ten clones hold under 7% of a sample with 75,000 to 80,000 clones, approximately 80% of them seen once. This specimen consisted of CD4+ or CD8+ T cells sorted from blood, obtained in a trial of the OX40 agonist ivuxolimab. The receptor source for this set is an adult with an advanced solid tumor such as melanoma, head and neck, liver or kidney cancer.

The rearrangement uses TRBV19 and TRBJ2-6; the D is unclear. V shed 1 base and J shed 2 bases, with 12 bases lying between them. Germline CDR1 is LNHDA and CDR2 is SQIVND (reference sequence). CDR3 length: 17 residues. CDR3 region: CASSIGLIRAGANVLTF. DNA for the CDR3: TGTGCCAGTAGTATAGGCCTCATCCGGGCTGGGGCCAACGTCCTGACTTTC.

The rearrangement uses TRBV4-3 and TRBJ2-3; a weak D match, TRBD1 (5 bases). V was pared by 0 bases and J by 2 bases, with 15 bases between. CDR1 LGHNA and CDR2 YSLEER come from the germline V gene. The CDR3 is made up of 17 amino acids. CDR3 amino acids: CASSQDQQGIVTDTQYF. The CDR3 bases are TGCGCCAGCAGCCAAGATCAGCAGGGTATCGTCACAGATACGCAGTATTTT.

The rearrangement links TRBV7-3 to TRBJ2-1; a weak D match, TRBD1 (5 bases). Germline V CDR1 and CDR2: SGHTA, FQGTGA. This CDR3 comprises 13 residues. The V end was cut by 2 bases, the J end by 5 bases, with 7 bases between. For the CDR3, the DNA is TGTGCCAGCAGCTTATTCAGGGACAATGAGCAGTTCTTC. Its protein product is CASSLFRDNEQFF.

There are a few counts of this clone. V and J are TRBV18 and TRBJ1-2; D not resolved. Per germline, CDR1 KGHSH and CDR2 LQKENI. The V end was cut by 5 bases, the J end by 2 bases, with 12 bases between. CDR3 length equals 14 residues. CDR3: CASSTNPGNYGYTF. The CDR3 bases are TGTGCCAGCTCAACAAACCCGGGGAACTATGGCTACACCTTC. Filled out from reference TRBV18 and TRBJ1-2, the complete variable domain reads NAGVMQNPRHLVRRRGQEARLRCSPMKGHSHVYWYRQLPEEGLKFMVYLQKENIIDESGMPKERFSAEFPKEGPSILRIQQVVRGDSAAYFCASSTNPGNYGYTFGSGTRLTVV.

The chain joins TRBV7-9 to TRBJ2-1; TRBD1 matches at 7 bases. CDR3 length: 15 residues. V was pared by 3 bases and J by 7 bases, with 9 bases of the junction left unmatched. CDR1 SEHNR and CDR2 FQNEAQ come from the germline V gene (reference sequence). As DNA, the CDR3 is TGTGCCAGCAGCTTCACAAAGGGGGCAGGGAATGAGCAGTTCTTC. It translates to CASSFTKGAGNEQFF. Filled out from reference TRBV7-9 and TRBJ2-1, the complete variable domain reads DTGVSQNPRHKITKRGQNVTFRCDPISEHNRLYWYRQTLGQGPEFLTYFQNEAQLEKSRLLSDRFSAERPKGSFSTLEIQRTEQGDSAMYLCASSFTKGAGNEQFFGPGTRLTVL.

The chain uses TRBV13 and TRBJ1-1; 11 nucleotides line up with TRBD1. The germline CDR1 and CDR2 sequences are PRHDT and FYEKMQ (reference sequence). This CDR3 spans 14 amino acids. Unmatched junction bases numbered 2, after V lost 5 bases and J lost 3 bases. CDR3 residues: CASSTGQGDTEAFF. In nucleotides, the CDR3 is TGTGCCAGCAGCACGGGACAGGGGGACACTGAAGCTTTCTTT.

The V gene is TRBV5-1, the J gene TRBJ2-7; either TRBD1 or TRBD2 may fit D (5 bases each). The CDR3 is made up of 14 amino acids. CDR1 is SGHRS and CDR2 is YFSETQ in the germline V gene. The V and J ends lost 2 bases and 3 bases respectively, with 12 bases between them. In nucleotides, the CDR3 is TGCGCCAGCAGCTTATTTCCAGGGAGCTACGAGCAGTACTTC. It translates to CASSLFPGSYEQYF.

The CDR3 coding sequence is TGTGCCAGCAGAGGATTGAACACTGAAGCTTTCTTT. Its translation is CASRGLNTEAFF. The V call is TRBV11-2, the J call TRBJ1-1, with D uncertain. V was trimmed by 6 bases and J by 0 bases, leaving 5 bases between them. The germline gives CDR1 SGHAT, CDR2 FQNNGV. The CDR3 has 12 residues.

The genes are TRBV10-3 and TRBJ1-2, with 9 bases identical to TRBD1. The V gene's germline CDR1 is ENHRY and CDR2 SYGVKD. The V and J ends lost 3 bases and 8 bases, in that order; junction bases with no gene match: 4. This CDR3 comprises 13 residues. The CDR3, as DNA: TGTGCCATCAGTGATGGACAGGGGAAAGGCTACACCTTC. It translates to CAISDGQGKGYTF.

This chain's CDR3 is CASSLSPLTSPLHF. The CDR3 DNA reads as TGTGCCAGCAGTTTATCCCCTCTAACTTCACCCCTCCACTTT. The chain has TRBV28 and TRBJ1-6; D not certain. The germline V and J ends were trimmed by 1 base and 9 bases, with 10 bases remaining between them. CDR1 MDHEN and CDR2 SYDVKM come from the germline V gene. The CDR3 runs 14 residues.

The chain carries TRBV11-1 and TRBJ2-5; no firm D call. Trimming took 5 bases from V and 5 from J, leaving 12 bases between them. The germline CDR1 and CDR2 sequences are SGHAT and FQDESV (reference sequence). The CDR3 contains 13 residues. In nucleotides, the CDR3 is TGTGCCAGCAGCGCTTTTGGCGTGGAGACCCAGTACTTC. It yields the protein CASSAFGVETQYF. The whole variable domain, remainder taken from reference TRBV11-1 and TRBJ2-5, is EAEVAQSPRYKITEKSQAVAFWCDPISGHATLYWYRQILGQGPELLVQFQDESVVDDSQLPKDRFSAERLKGVDSTLKIQPAELGDSAMYLCASSAFGVETQYFGPGTRLLVL.

This chain uses TRBV5-1 with TRBJ1-2, with no clear D. The germline V and J ends were trimmed by 3 bases and 4 bases, with 13 bases remaining between them. The length of the CDR3 is 14 residues. CDR1 SGHRS and CDR2 YFSETQ come from the germline V gene. The CDR3 coding sequence is TGCGCCAGCAGCTCAGCAGGTGTCGTCTATGGCTACACCTTC. This gives the protein CASSSAGVVYGYTF.

This clone was counted a few times. The CDR3 protein is CASSLPKQGKNTGELFF. The CDR3 DNA reads as TGTGCCAGCAGCTTACCCAAACAGGGGAAAAACACCGGGGAGCTGTTTTTT. V usage is TRBV7-6 and J usage is TRBJ2-2; 7 bases map to TRBD1. Trimming at V came to 2 bases and at J to 2 bases, leaving 8 bases not matched to a gene. The CDR3 consists of 17 residues. Germline CDR1 SGHVS, CDR2 FNYEAQ.

V and J are TRBV11-2 and TRBJ1-4; 9 positions match TRBD1. V trimming: 3 bases; J trimming: 0 bases; junction bases outside the gene matches: 8. Per germline, CDR1 SGHAT and CDR2 FQNNGV. This CDR3 is built from 18 residues. CDR3 amino acids: CASSFGTGKTATNEKLFF. CDR3 bases: TGTGCCAGCAGCTTTGGGACAGGGAAAACTGCAACTAATGAAAAACTGTTTTTT.

The chain carries TRBV18 and TRBJ2-1; 10 nucleotides match TRBD2. CDR1 and CDR2 (germline): KGHSH, LQKENI. V gave up 1 base and J gave up 5 bases; unmatched junction bases: 5. There are 16 residues in the CDR3. The chain's CDR3 is CASSPRALAGNNEQFF. In nucleotides, the CDR3 is TGTGCCAGCTCACCACGGGCACTAGCGGGAAACAATGAGCAGTTCTTC.

The CDR3 nucleotides read TGTGCCTCGAAAGCAGGGGGCTACGAGCAGTACTTC. Protein: CASKAGGYEQYF. This chain links TRBV30 with TRBJ2-7; 7 positions agree with TRBD1. From germline, CDR1 is GTSNPN and CDR2 SVGIG (reference sequence). The CDR3 has 12 amino acids. V was clipped by 7 bases and J by 3 bases; unmatched bases: 6.

V is TRBV30 and J is TRBJ1-5; 11 bases fit TRBD1. This CDR3 contains 14 residues. Per the germline V gene, CDR1 is GTSNPN and CDR2 is SVGIG (reference sequence). The V gene end was trimmed by 5 bases and the J gene end by 6 bases; junction bases not matched to a gene: 6. The chain's CDR3 is CAWGQGAFGQPQHF. CDR3 DNA sequence: TGTGCCTGGGGACAGGGGGCTTTTGGTCAGCCCCAGCATTTT. The whole variable domain, filled in from reference TRBV30 and TRBJ1-5, reads SQTIHQWPATLVQPVGSPLSLECTVEGTSNPNLYWYRQAAGRGLQLLFYSVGIGQISSEVPQNLSASRPQDRQFILSSKKLLLSDSGFYLCAWGQGAFGQPQHFGDGTRLSIL.

This chain links TRBV7-2 with TRBJ1-1; 7 bases fit TRBD1. Germline V gives CDR1 SGHTA, CDR2 FQGNSA. V dropped 5 bases and J dropped 4; count of bases not matched to a gene: 7. CDR3 length: 14 amino acids. The CDR3: CASSHRQGLTEAFF. CDR3 DNA sequence: TGTGCCAGCAGCCACCGACAGGGCCTCACTGAAGCTTTCTTT.

The CDR3 bases are TGTGCCAGCAGCTCTAGCCCTCAATCCTACGAGCAGTACTTC. It yields the protein CASSSSPQSYEQYF. The chain is built from TRBV9 and TRBJ2-7; tentative D call: TRBD2 (5 bases). The CDR3 totals 14 residues. Trimming left V 4 bases short and J 1 base short, with 12 bases between. Germline V gene sequence: CDR1 SGDLS, CDR2 YYNGEE.

The CDR3 nucleotides read TGTGCCAGCTCACCATCGGGTCCAGGGGGCAACACTGAAGCTTTCTTT. Protein product: CASSPSGPGGNTEAFF. The rearrangement uses TRBV18 and TRBJ1-1; TRBD1 matches 8 bases. Germline assignment: CDR1 KGHSH and CDR2 LQKENI. This CDR3 is built from 16 residues. With V trimmed by 2 bases and J by 2 bases, 7 bases remained unmatched.

The rearrangement uses TRBV6-1 and TRBJ1-2, with D perhaps matching TRBD1 (5 bases). Germline assignment: CDR1 MNHNS and CDR2 SASEGT. There are 14 residues in the CDR3. V lost 6 bases, J lost 4 bases, and 15 bases lay in between. For the CDR3, the DNA is TGTGCCAGCAGACGAAGGGGAGGGGCCTATGGCTACACCTTC. Amino acid sequence: CASRRRGGAYGYTF.

This chain uses TRBV11-2 with TRBJ1-2; D remains unclear. Germline assignment: CDR1 SGHAT and CDR2 FQNNGV. V was pared by 3 bases and J by 3 bases, with 8 bases between. The CDR3 has 13 amino acids. CDR3 region: CASSLDGDYGYTF. In DNA, the CDR3 is TGTGCCAGCAGCTTGGACGGGGACTATGGCTACACCTTC.

The gene calls are TRBV5-1 and TRBJ2-5; possibly TRBD1 for D (5 bases). CDR1 and CDR2 (germline): SGHRS, YFSETQ. The germline V and J ends were trimmed by 1 base and 1 base, with 11 bases remaining between them. CDR3 size: 15 residues. CDR3 sequence reads: CASSLNGQAQETQYF. DNA for the CDR3: TGCGCCAGCAGCTTGAACGGACAAGCCCAAGAGACCCAGTACTTC. Variable domain in full (rest from reference TRBV5-1 and TRBJ2-5): KAGVTQTPRYLIKTRGQQVTLSCSPISGHRSVSWYQQTPGQGLQFLFEYFSETQRNKGNFPGRFSGRQFSNSRSEMNVSTLELGDSALYLCASSLNGQAQETQYFGPGTRLLVL.

J is TRBJ2-7 and V is TRBV11-2; either TRBD1 or TRBD2 may fit D (5 bases each). Trimming pared 5 bases from V and 6 bases from J, leaving 20 bases between. Germline assignment: CDR1 SGHAT and CDR2 FQNNGV. This CDR3 is built from 15 residues. This chain's CDR3 is CASSPLWDLSSEQYF. The CDR3 coding sequence is TGTGCCAGCAGCCCACTATGGGACCTGAGCTCCGAGCAGTACTTC.

V and J are TRBV15 and TRBJ1-1, with D possibly matching TRBD1 (6 bases). The CDR3 totals 15 residues. V gave up 4 bases and J gave up 0 bases, with 12 bases separating them. From germline, CDR1 is LNHNV and CDR2 YYDKDF (reference sequence). CDR3 loop: CATSTGVGVNTEAFF. The CDR3 DNA follows: TGTGCCACCAGCACAGGGGTTGGAGTGAACACTGAAGCTTTCTTT. Looking up the rest from reference TRBV15 and TRBJ1-1 gives the full variable domain: DAMVIQNPRYQVTQFGKPVTLSCSQTLNHNVMYWYQQKSSQAPKLLFHYYDKDFNNEADTPDNFQSRRPNTSFCFLDIRSPGLGDTAMYLCATSTGVGVNTEAFFGQGTRLTVV.

The rearrangement uses TRBV5-5 and TRBJ1-2; 7 bases are a match to TRBD1. The CDR3 is made up of 13 amino acids. After removal of 5 bases from V and 8 bases from J, the junction contained 9 bases not matched to a gene. Germline CDR1 SGHKS, CDR2 YYEKEE (reference sequence). DNA of the CDR3: TGTGCCAGCAGACCGACAGGGATGAGAGGCTACACCTTC. This gives the protein CASRPTGMRGYTF.

The rearrangement joins TRBV29-1 to TRBJ1-2; D remains ambiguous. Trimming took 2 bases from V and 7 from J, leaving 11 bases between them. CDR3 length equals 12 residues. Germline-derived CDR1 and CDR2 are SQVTM and ANQGSEA. CDR3 protein: CSVESSMVGYTF. In DNA, the CDR3 is TGCAGCGTTGAATCCAGTATGGTTGGCTACACCTTC.